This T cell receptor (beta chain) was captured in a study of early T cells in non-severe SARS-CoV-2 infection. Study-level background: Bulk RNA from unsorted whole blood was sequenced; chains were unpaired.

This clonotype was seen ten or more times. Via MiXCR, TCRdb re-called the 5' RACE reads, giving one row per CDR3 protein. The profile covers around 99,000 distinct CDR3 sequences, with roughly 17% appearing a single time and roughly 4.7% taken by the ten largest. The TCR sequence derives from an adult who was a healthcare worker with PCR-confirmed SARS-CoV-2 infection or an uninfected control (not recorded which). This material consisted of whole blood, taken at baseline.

The CDR3 DNA reads TGCGCCAGCAGCCAAGTTGGGATTTACAATGAGCAGTTCTTC. This encodes CASSQVGIYNEQFF. The V gene is TRBV4-1, the J gene TRBJ2-1, with unresolved D. Trimming left V 1 base short and J 4 bases short, with 8 bases between. Germline V CDR1 and CDR2: MGHRA, YSYEKL. The CDR3 extends over 14 amino acids.